These 19 T cell receptor beta chains came from one sample sequenced in a study of cytomegalovirus exposure and HLA in healthy donors. This PCR relied on a set of 60 Vbeta primers and 13 Jbeta primers. This table comes from immunoSEQ multiplex PCR, and its TCRdb copy is limited to in-frame clones, with some not included. The sample holds around 150,000 clones, 82% seen once. The sequencing input was PBMCs. These TCRs come from a girl under 18 in good health and CMV-seropositive.

This clone was seen only once. V and J are TRBV2 and TRBJ1-5; D is possibly TRBD1 (5 bases). The germline V gene has CDR1 SNHLY and CDR2 FYNNEI. Trimming removed 1 base from V and 5 bases from J, with 15 bases in between. This CDR3 spans 16 amino acids. This CDR3 is CASSEGGTPLHQPQHF. In DNA, the CDR3 is TGTGCCAGCAGTGAAGGAGGGACTCCTCTGCATCAGCCCCAGCATTTT.

V and J are TRBV19 and TRBJ2-1; TRBD1 matches 9 bases. CDR3 size: 16 residues. J gave up 5 bases and V 0 bases, and 5 bases lay outside the gene matches. Per the germline V gene, CDR1 is LNHDA and CDR2 is SQIVND (reference sequence). The CDR3 spells CASSIELGQGNNEQFF. In DNA, the CDR3 is TGTGCCAGTAGTATAGAGTTGGGACAGGGCAACAATGAGCAGTTCTTC.

The chain recombines TRBV7-2 with TRBJ2-1; no clear D gene. Germline CDR1 is SGHTA and CDR2 is FQGNSA. Trimming shortened V by 0 bases and J by 0 bases, and 9 bases separated the two germline ends. The CDR3 runs 16 residues. CDR3 bases: TGTGCCAGCAGCTTAGCAAGCTCTAGCTCCTACAATGAGCAGTTCTTC. This codes for CASSLASSSSYNEQFF. The full variable domain, with the rest looked up from reference TRBV7-2 and TRBJ2-1, is GAGVSQSPSNKVTEKGKDVELRCDPISGHTALYWYRQSLGQGLEFLIYFQGNSAPDKSGLPSDRFSAERTGGSVSTLTIQRTQQEDSAVYLCASSLASSSSYNEQFFGPGTRLTVL.

CDR3 nucleotides: TGTGCCAGCAGCACTAGACTAGCGGGGAGCTACGAGCAGTACTTC. It translates to CASSTRLAGSYEQYF. The chain couples TRBV7-9 to TRBJ2-7; TRBD2 aligns across 11 bases. This CDR3 is built from 15 residues. CDR1 and CDR2 from the germline V gene are SEHNR and FQNEAQ (reference sequence). The ends lost 5 bases at V and 3 bases at J; junction bases unmatched: 6.

The rearrangement links TRBV28 to TRBJ2-2, with TRBD2 matching over 8 bases. The CDR3 consists of 15 residues. CDR1 and CDR2 (germline): MDHEN, SYDVKM. With V trimmed by 4 bases and J by 5 bases, 6 bases remained unmatched. In DNA form, the CDR3 reads TGTGCCAGCAGTTCCCGAGCGGGAGTGACCGGGGAGCTGTTTTTT. This codes for CASSSRAGVTGELFF. The complete variable domain, with remaining parts taken from reference TRBV28 and TRBJ2-2, reads DVKVTQSSRYLVKRTGEKVFLECVQDMDHENMFWYRQDPGLGLRLIYFSYDVKMKEKGDIPEGYSVSREKKERFSLILESASTNQTSMYLCASSSRAGVTGELFFGEGSRLTVL.

J is TRBJ2-7 and V is TRBV15, with 8 bases aligning to TRBD2. V was pared by 1 base and J by 4 bases, with 6 bases of the junction left unmatched. The CDR3 has 15 amino acids. Germline V gene lookup returns CDR1 LNHNV and CDR2 YYDKDF (reference sequence). The CDR3 nucleotides are TGTGCCACCAGCAGAGGAGCGGGAGCGGGTTACGAGCAGTACTTC. Translating it yields CATSRGAGAGYEQYF.

The J gene is TRBJ2-1, the V gene TRBV9; D call uncertain. This CDR3 is 16 amino acids long. Trimming shortened V by 1 base and J by 1 base, and 12 bases separated the two germline ends. CDR1 SGDLS and CDR2 YYNGEE come from the germline V gene. This CDR3 reads CASSVRSIGSYNEQFF. For the CDR3, the DNA is TGTGCCAGCAGCGTAAGATCGATCGGGTCCTACAATGAGCAGTTCTTC.

The V and J genes are TRBV1 and TRBJ2-7; the table's D gene call, TRBD2, was not cross checked with the DNA. TRBV1 is a pseudogene segment. The CDR3 is 15 residues long. CDR3 residues: CTSSPRLAGLHEQYF. CDR3 coding DNA: TGCACCAGCAGCCCTAGACTAGCGGGACTCCACGAGCAGTACTTC.

The chain is built from TRBV18 and TRBJ2-5; 9 bases align to TRBD2. Germline trimming cut 3 bases from V and 1 base from J; bases unmatched to any gene: 12. The CDR3 contains 18 residues. Germline V gene data show CDR1 as KGHSH and CDR2 as LQKENI. CDR3 residues: CASSPAVAGGTSQETQYF. The CDR3 DNA is TGTGCCAGCTCACCGGCTGTTGCGGGGGGGACTTCCCAAGAGACCCAGTACTTC.

This chain joins TRBV30 and TRBJ2-1; 13 bases match TRBD2. CDR3 length: 18 amino acids. The junction had 14 bases not matched to a gene; V was cut back by 3 bases and J by 6 bases. Germline lookup yields CDR1 GTSNPN and CDR2 SVGIG (reference sequence). The CDR3 nucleotides read TGTGCCTGGAGCGATAAAACGATACTAGCGGGGGGGCGCAATGAGCAGTTCTTC. Protein product: CAWSDKTILAGGRNEQFF.

This clone was counted between two and nine times. The chain combines TRBV28 with TRBJ1-3; D remains ambiguous. This CDR3 contains 14 residues. V lost 4 bases and J 0 bases, leaving 7 bases between the germline ends. CDR1 MDHEN and CDR2 SYDVKM come from the germline V gene. The CDR3 DNA follows: TGTGCCAGCAGTTCACTTTTCTCTGGAAACACCATATATTTT. This gives the protein CASSSLFSGNTIYF.

The table lists this clone with a count of one. The rearrangement uses TRBV7-9 and TRBJ2-2; D ambiguous. CDR1 is SEHNR, CDR2 FQNEAQ, per germline (reference sequence). The CDR3 contains 13 residues. Trimming removed 5 bases at V and 4 bases at J, with 8 bases between. The CDR3 region has the DNA TGTGCCAGCAGCATGTCAGTCACCGGGGAGCTGTTTTTT. It encodes CASSMSVTGELFF. The variable domain in full, completed from reference TRBV7-9 and TRBJ2-2, reads DTGVSQNPRHKITKRGQNVTFRCDPISEHNRLYWYRQTLGQGPEFLTYFQNEAQLEKSRLLSDRFSAERPKGSFSTLEIQRTEQGDSAMYLCASSMSVTGELFFGEGSRLTVL.

There are a few counts of this clone. V and J are TRBV10-3 and TRBJ2-6; the D is unclear. The V end lost 3 bases, the J end lost 0 bases, and 15 bases lay between the germline ends. The V gene's germline CDR1 is ENHRY and CDR2 SYGVKD. The CDR3 has 18 residues. CDR3 in amino acids: CAISEFFGGNSGANVLTF. Here the CDR3 DNA reads TGTGCCATCAGTGAATTCTTCGGCGGCAACTCTGGGGCCAACGTCCTGACTTTC.

This clone was counted a few times. Different DNA sequences within this sample yield the same CDR3. The V and J genes are TRBV19 and TRBJ1-5; D uncertain. This CDR3 spans 12 amino acids. V shed 4 bases and J shed 4 bases, with 5 bases lying between them. Germline CDR1 LNHDA, CDR2 SQIVND (reference sequence). The CDR3 DNA reads TGTGCCAGTAGTAACGGTAATCAGCCCCAGCATTTT. It codes for CASSNGNQPQHF.

This clone was seen a few times. This CDR3 is CASSNRPGLAKETQYF. DNA for the CDR3: TGTGCCAGCAGTAACCGACCGGGACTAGCTAAGGAGACCCAGTACTTC. This chain joins TRBV27 and TRBJ2-5, with TRBD2 matching 9 bases. Germline V gene sequence: CDR1 MNHEY, CDR2 SMNVEV (reference sequence). V trimming: 5 bases; J trimming: 5 bases; junction bases outside the gene matches: 12. This CDR3 contains 16 residues.

The CDR3 DNA is TGCGCCAGCAGCCAAGAAAGGGGTTCGCGGGAAAAACTGTTTTTT. Translation gives CASSQERGSREKLFF. The V call is TRBV4-1, the J call TRBJ1-4, with D perhaps TRBD1 (5 bases). Trimming took 0 bases from V and 8 from J, leaving 13 bases between them. Germline V gives CDR1 MGHRA, CDR2 YSYEKL. This CDR3 spans 15 amino acids.

The chain is built from TRBV13 and TRBJ2-5; TRBD2 is a possible D gene (6 bases). Germline lookup yields CDR1 PRHDT and CDR2 FYEKMQ (reference sequence). V lost 0 bases and J 2 bases, leaving 10 bases between the germline ends. This CDR3 has 15 residues. Here the CDR3 reads CASSLGAGPQETQYF. CDR3 sequence (DNA): TGTGCCAGCAGCTTAGGGGCGGGGCCGCAAGAGACCCAGTACTTC.

The V and J genes are TRBV11-2 and TRBJ2-5, with TRBD1 matching over 9 bases. CDR1 is SGHAT, CDR2 FQNNGV, per germline. The CDR3 loop spans 18 amino acids. After removal of 3 bases from V and 1 base from J, the junction contained 12 bases not matched to a gene. The chain's CDR3 is CASSLGPGTGWTQETQYF. The CDR3 region has the DNA TGTGCCAGCAGCTTGGGACCCGGGACAGGGTGGACCCAAGAGACCCAGTACTTC.

The chain couples TRBV5-6 to TRBJ2-5; perhaps TRBD2 as D (6 bases). This CDR3 has 18 residues. Looked up from germline, CDR1 is SGHDT and CDR2 is YYEEEE. The V end lost 4 bases, the J end lost 1 base, and 23 bases lay between the germline ends. CDR3 sequence reads: CASSNDGEPARGQETQYF. The CDR3, as DNA: TGTGCCAGCAGCAACGACGGTGAACCAGCGCGGGGCCAAGAGACCCAGTACTTC.